This passage covers 20 T cell receptor beta chains from one sample sequenced in a study of blood T cell repertoires in COVID-19. Some clones are missing from TCRdb's copy, which holds only in-frame ones; the method was immunoSEQ multiplex PCR. The sample comprises 150,000 to 200,000 clones, around 86% of which are singletons, and roughly 3.4% rests with the top ten. The sequenced sample consisted of peripheral blood. These TCRs come from a man in his 70s with acute or convalescent COVID-19.

The chain recombines TRBV11-2 with TRBJ1-2; D is ambiguous. V dropped 5 bases and J dropped 2 bases, with 9 bases sitting between them. The CDR3 loop spans 13 amino acids. Germline V gene sequence: CDR1 SGHAT, CDR2 FQNNGV. In nucleotides, the CDR3 is TGTGCCAGCAGCCCTGACAAGAACTATGGCTACACCTTC. Its translation: CASSPDKNYGYTF.

The CDR3 bases are TGTGCCAGCAGCCCCTGGCCAGGGGGAGGCACTGAAGCTTTCTTT. It is translated as CASSPWPGGGTEAFF. The J gene is TRBJ1-1, the V gene TRBV5-5; 7 bases are shared with TRBD1. The CDR3 contains 15 residues. With V trimmed by 4 bases and J by 4 bases, 10 bases remained unmatched. The germline V gene encodes CDR1 SGHKS and CDR2 YYEKEE (reference sequence).

The chain is built from TRBV27 and TRBJ1-1; D perhaps matches TRBD1 (5 bases). There are 16 residues in the CDR3. Germline V gene lookup returns CDR1 MNHEY and CDR2 SMNVEV (reference sequence). The V and J ends lost 0 bases and 0 bases respectively, with 11 bases between them. This CDR3 reads CASSLSMWTMNTEAFF. CDR3 in DNA: TGTGCCAGCAGTTTATCGATGTGGACAATGAACACTGAAGCTTTCTTT.

The rearrangement links TRBV3-1 (or the pseudogene TRBV3-2) to TRBJ2-3; 8 bases fit TRBD2. This CDR3 is 16 amino acids long. The V gene's germline CDR1 is LGHDT and CDR2 YNNKEL (reference sequence). Trimming removed 3 bases from V and 0 bases from J; junction bases left unmatched: 5. CDR3 DNA sequence: TGTGCCAGCAGCCATCCACTAGCGGAGAGCACAGATACGCAGTATTTT. Its translation is CASSHPLAESTDTQYF.

This clone showed up just a few times. The chain joins TRBV7-9 to TRBJ1-3; 8 bases align to TRBD1. This CDR3 is built from 13 residues. The ends lost 6 bases at V and 8 bases at J; junction bases unmatched: 6. Germline CDR1 reads SEHNR; CDR2 reads FQNEAQ (reference sequence). CDR3 protein: CASSYPQGDTIYF. The CDR3 DNA sequence: TGTGCCAGCAGTTACCCACAGGGGGACACCATATATTTT. The whole variable domain, remainder taken from reference TRBV7-9 and TRBJ1-3, is DTGVSQNPRHKITKRGQNVTFRCDPISEHNRLYWYRQTLGQGPEFLTYFQNEAQLEKSRLLSDRFSAERPKGSFSTLEIQRTEQGDSAMYLCASSYPQGDTIYFGEGSWLTVV.

The genes are TRBV29-1 and TRBJ2-1; D is unresolved. CDR1 is SQVTM and CDR2 is ANQGSEA in the germline V gene. The CDR3 is 13 residues long. V was cut by 6 bases and J by 6 bases, with 15 bases left in between. The CDR3 spells CSVYSPDSNEQFF. The CDR3 DNA reads as TGCAGCGTCTACTCTCCTGACTCCAATGAGCAGTTCTTC.

The CDR3 here is CASSLLTQTDTEAFF. The CDR3 nucleotides are TGTGCCAGCAGCTTATTGACACAGACGGACACTGAAGCTTTCTTT. The rearrangement links TRBV7-8 to TRBJ1-1, with D uncertain. Trimming cost V 2 bases and J 3 bases, with 13 bases left between them. The CDR3 totals 15 residues. Germline CDR1 and CDR2: SGHVS and FQNEAQ. Full variable domain (outside the CDR3, taken from reference TRBV7-8 and TRBJ1-1): GAGVSQSPRYKVAKRGQDVALRCDPISGHVSLFWYQQALGQGPEFLTYFQNEAQLDKSGLPSDRFFAERPEGSVSTLKIQRTQQEDSAVYLCASSLLTQTDTEAFFGQGTRLTVV.

This chain links TRBV11-3 with TRBJ2-5; D gene ambiguous. Germline-derived CDR1 and CDR2 are SGHNT and YENEEA. Trimming cost V 1 base and J 2 bases, with 11 bases left between them. There are 15 residues in the CDR3. The CDR3: CASSLGMGQQETQYF. DNA for the CDR3: TGTGCCAGCAGCTTAGGGATGGGCCAGCAAGAGACCCAGTACTTC.

The chain combines TRBV24-1 with TRBJ2-5; 7 bases line up with TRBD2. Germline trimming cut 4 bases from V and 1 base from J; bases unmatched to any gene: 5. Germline assignment: CDR1 KGHDR and CDR2 SFDVKD. The CDR3 sequence is 15 residues long. The CDR3 here is CATSDATSAQETQYF. The CDR3 region has the DNA TGTGCCACCAGTGACGCCACTAGCGCCCAAGAGACCCAGTACTTC.

The rearrangement uses TRBV5-1 and TRBJ1-2; D is possibly TRBD1 (6 bases). The CDR3 loop spans 14 amino acids. The V gene's germline CDR1 is SGHRS and CDR2 YFSETQ. V gave up 2 bases and J gave up 7 bases, with 15 bases separating them. CDR3 DNA sequence: TGCGCCAGCAGCTTCGATTTACAGGGAACTGGCTACACCTTC. Translated: CASSFDLQGTGYTF.

The chain links TRBV5-4 to TRBJ2-3, with 8 bases fitting TRBD2. The ends lost 1 base at V and 6 bases at J; junction bases unmatched: 10. Germline V gene data show CDR1 as SGHNT and CDR2 as YYREEE (reference sequence). The CDR3 sequence is 16 residues long. In DNA form, the CDR3 reads TGTGCCAGCAGCTTGCGTTTAGCGGGGACTCTGGATACGCAGTATTTT. This translates into CASSLRLAGTLDTQYF.

J is TRBJ2-7 and V is TRBV5-4; D might be TRBD1 (5 bases). Per germline, CDR1 SGHNT and CDR2 YYREEE (reference sequence). The ends were cut back, 1 base at V and 4 bases at J, with 12 bases in the middle. This CDR3 contains 14 residues. This chain's CDR3 is CASSLRGRFYEQYF. The DNA for the CDR3 is TGTGCCAGCAGCTTGAGGGGCAGGTTTTACGAGCAGTACTTC.

The chain is built from TRBV9 and TRBJ2-2, with TRBD1 identical over 11 bases. The ends lost 7 bases at V and 7 bases at J; junction bases unmatched: 9. The CDR3 loop spans 15 amino acids. In germline, CDR1 is SGDLS, CDR2 YYNGEE. The CDR3 sequence is CASGTGGQVRGELFF. The CDR3 bases are TGTGCCAGCGGGACAGGGGGACAGGTTCGCGGGGAGCTGTTTTTT. Supplemented by reference TRBV9 and TRBJ2-2, the full variable domain reads DSGVTQTPKHLITATGQRVTLRCSPRSGDLSVYWYQQSLDQGLQFLIQYYNGEERAKGNILERFSAQQFPDLHSELNLSSLELGDSALYFCASGTGGQVRGELFFGEGSRLTVL.

The rearrangement uses TRBV5-4 and TRBJ2-1; D might be TRBD2 (5 bases). With 3 bases removed from V and 2 bases from J, the gap between germline ends came to 15 bases. There are 16 residues in the CDR3. Per the germline V gene, CDR1 is SGHNT and CDR2 is YYREEE (reference sequence). Here the CDR3 DNA reads TGTGCCAGCAGCTCAAAAAGGACTGTTACCTACAATGAGCAGTTCTTC. The encoded protein is CASSSKRTVTYNEQFF.

This clone was recorded once. The gene calls are TRBV28 and TRBJ2-2, with TRBD2 matching 10 bases. After removal of 10 bases from V and 5 bases from J, the junction contained 7 bases not matched to a gene. Germline lookup yields CDR1 MDHEN and CDR2 SYDVKM. The CDR3 consists of 14 residues. CDR3 amino acids: CANSAGGLTGELFF. In DNA, the CDR3 is TGTGCCAATTCAGCGGGGGGGCTAACCGGGGAGCTGTTTTTT.

V is TRBV5-5 and J is TRBJ1-1; D is unclear. The CDR3 has 14 residues. The V end was cut by 4 bases, the J end by 7 bases, with 17 bases between. Germline values: CDR1 SGHKS, CDR2 YYEKEE (reference sequence). The CDR3 sequence is CASSQQRMAGEAFF. The CDR3 nucleotides are TGTGCCAGCAGCCAACAGAGAATGGCAGGTGAAGCTTTCTTT. Supplemented by reference TRBV5-5 and TRBJ1-1, the full variable domain reads DAGVTQSPTHLIKTRGQQVTLRCSPISGHKSVSWYQQVLGQGPQFIFQYYEKEERGRGNFPDRFSARQFPNYSSELNVNALLLGDSALYLCASSQQRMAGEAFFGQGTRLTVV.

V is TRBV11-2 and J is TRBJ1-4; the D is unclear. The CDR3 length is 12 residues. The germline CDR1 and CDR2 sequences are SGHAT and FQNNGV. With 5 bases removed from V and 7 bases from J, the gap between germline ends came to 8 bases. This CDR3 reads CASSEYGEKLFF. The CDR3 DNA reads TGTGCCAGCAGCGAGTATGGTGAAAAACTGTTTTTT.

This clone was counted a few times. The rearrangement uses TRBV15 and TRBJ1-4; D ambiguous. V was pared by 0 bases and J by 8 bases, with 16 bases between. Germline-derived CDR1 and CDR2 are LNHNV and YYDKDF (reference sequence). The CDR3 is 16 residues long. In DNA, the CDR3 is TGTGCCACCAGCAGAGATGAATGGCACCGTCAGGAAAAACTGTTTTTT. Translated: CATSRDEWHRQEKLFF.

This clone occurred a few times. This sequence joins TRBV19 and TRBJ1-2; no definite D call. The CDR3 extends over 14 amino acids. V was pared by 9 bases and J by 6 bases, with 20 bases between. CDR1 and CDR2 (germline): LNHDA, SQIVND (reference sequence). The CDR3 sequence is CASHSWAVLDGYTF. The CDR3 DNA sequence: TGTGCCAGCCACTCTTGGGCAGTTTTGGATGGCTACACCTTC.

This clone was recorded a few times. The chain joins TRBV4-3 to TRBJ2-5; 7 bases align to TRBD1. Germline V CDR1 and CDR2: LGHNA, YSLEER. CDR3 length equals 16 residues. V trimming: 0 bases; J trimming: 5 bases; junction bases outside the gene matches: 9. The CDR3 nucleotides read TGCGCCAGCAGCCAAGAAATATCGACAGGGCTGGAGACCCAGTACTTC. Translation gives CASSQEISTGLETQYF.